The T cell receptor beta chain under discussion was sequenced for a study of T-cell reconstitution after alpha-beta-depleted transplantation in children. Unique molecular identifiers featured in how the TCRbeta library was prepared. TCRdb passed the PCR reads through MiXCR, listing each CDR3 protein once. The table records about 610,000 distinct CDR3 sequences, roughly a tenth of them present only once. This receptor was obtained from a human donor who donated a stem cell graft to a child with acute myeloid leukemia. The specimen was PBMCs from the stem cell graft donor, collected from the stem cell graft.

The CDR3: CASSTFSTFQETQYF. The CDR3 DNA is TGTGCCAGCAGTACTTTCAGCACTTTTCAAGAGACCCAGTACTTC. This chain connects TRBV6-5 to TRBJ2-5, with D uncertain. Germline V gives CDR1 MNHEY, CDR2 SVGAGI. The V and J ends lost 5 bases and 2 bases respectively, with 15 bases between them. The CDR3 extends over 15 amino acids.